Listed below are T cell receptor beta chains from one sample, sequenced in a study of OX40 agonist ivuxolimab in advanced cancers. Sequencing was performed with immunoSEQ multiplex PCR; in TCRdb, only in-frame clones are kept and a portion is missing. There are under 80,000 clones in the sample; approximately 86% occur only once, and under 0.85% lies in the top ten. The sequencing used CD4+ or CD8+ T cells sorted from blood, collected in a trial of the OX40 agonist ivuxolimab. The source of these receptors is an adult with an advanced solid tumor such as melanoma, head and neck, liver or kidney cancer. Each CDR3 is given with its conserved first and last residue. The D gene is left open where the match is weak. Clone size, where shown, is once, few, many, or a class for clones that have expanded.

D gene: -; clone size: -; CDR3 length: 14; J gene: TRBJ1-3; V gene: TRBV5-8; CDR3 protein: CASTFGDSGNTIYF; CDR3 DNA: TGTGCCAGCACCTTCGGAGACTCTGGAAACACCATATATTTT
D gene: TRBD2; clone size: -; CDR3 length: 15; J gene: TRBJ2-7; V gene: TRBV6-5; CDR3 protein: CASLPGLAGPYEQYF; CDR3 DNA: TGTGCCAGCCTACCGGGACTAGCGGGACCATACGAGCAGTACTTC
D gene: -; clone size: -; CDR3 length: 17; J gene: TRBJ1-4; V gene: TRBV7-9; CDR3 protein: CASSLAVAATTNEKLFF; CDR3 DNA: TGTGCCAGCAGCTTAGCCGTGGCAGCGACAACTAATGAAAAACTGTTTTTT
D gene: -; clone size: -; CDR3 length: 13; J gene: TRBJ1-4; V gene: TRBV18; CDR3 protein: CASSPEEAEKLFF; CDR3 DNA: TGTGCCAGCTCACCGGAGGAGGCTGAAAAACTGTTTTTT
D gene: TRBD2; clone size: -; CDR3 length: 19; J gene: TRBJ2-1; V gene: TRBV4-1; CDR3 protein: CASSQPTSGGALYRNEQFF; CDR3 DNA: TGCGCCAGCAGCCAACCTACTAGCGGGGGGGCCTTGTATCGAAATGAGCAGTTCTTC
D gene: TRBD2; clone size: -; CDR3 length: 15; J gene: TRBJ2-5; V gene: TRBV18; CDR3 protein: CASSPLSGRVETQYF; CDR3 DNA: TGTGCCAGCTCACCACTAAGCGGGAGGGTCGAGACCCAGTACTTC
D gene: -; clone size: -; CDR3 length: 12; J gene: TRBJ2-7; V gene: TRBV2; CDR3 protein: CASRQVGYEQYF; CDR3 DNA: TGTGCCAGCCGGCAGGTTGGGTACGAGCAGTACTTC
D gene: -; clone size: -; CDR3 length: 13; J gene: TRBJ1-1; V gene: TRBV11-2; CDR3 protein: CASSLEDFTEAFF; CDR3 DNA: TGTGCCAGCAGCTTAGAAGACTTTACTGAAGCTTTCTTT
D gene: TRBD2; clone size: -; CDR3 length: 15; J gene: TRBJ2-7; V gene: TRBV6-6; CDR3 protein: CASRRDQRGIYEQYF; CDR3 DNA: TGTGCCAGCAGGCGAGACCAGCGGGGGATTTACGAGCAGTACTTC
D gene: -; clone size: -; CDR3 length: 15; J gene: TRBJ2-3; V gene: TRBV6-1; CDR3 protein: CASRATPQSTDTQYF; CDR3 DNA: TGTGCCAGCAGGGCCACTCCCCAGAGCACAGATACGCAGTATTTT
D gene: -; clone size: -; CDR3 length: 17; J gene: TRBJ2-4; V gene: TRBV9; CDR3 protein: CASSVARRGLAKNIQYF; CDR3 DNA: TGTGCCAGCAGCGTAGCTAGGAGGGGTCTAGCCAAAAACATTCAGTACTTC
D gene: -; clone size: -; CDR3 length: 16; J gene: TRBJ2-1; V gene: TRBV7-9; CDR3 protein: CASSLIAGMGYNEQFF; CDR3 DNA: TGTGCCAGCAGCTTAATCGCGGGGATGGGGTACAATGAGCAGTTCTTC
D gene: -; clone size: -; CDR3 length: 17; J gene: TRBJ1-4; V gene: TRBV21-1; CDR3 protein: CASSKVGAGRGNEKLFF; CDR3 DNA: TGTGCCAGCAGCAAAGTTGGAGCGGGACGGGGTAATGAAAAACTGTTTTTT
D gene: -; clone size: -; CDR3 length: 15; J gene: TRBJ1-4; V gene: TRBV7-9; CDR3 protein: CASSPPRGAGEKLFF; CDR3 DNA: TGTGCCAGCAGTCCCCCCCGGGGGGCAGGCGAAAAACTGTTTTTT
D gene: TRBD1; clone size: -; CDR3 length: 18; J gene: TRBJ1-3; V gene: TRBV5-6; CDR3 protein: CASTLTAGTGYSGNTIYF; CDR3 DNA: TGTGCCAGCACCCTAACGGCGGGGACAGGCTACTCTGGAAACACCATATATTTT
D gene: -; clone size: once; CDR3 length: 14; J gene: TRBJ1-1; V gene: TRBV14; CDR3 protein: CASSQISVFDEAFF; CDR3 DNA: TGTGCCAGCAGCCAAATATCAGTCTTCGATGAAGCTTTCTTT
D gene: TRBD1; clone size: -; CDR3 length: 15; J gene: TRBJ1-1; V gene: TRBV11-2; CDR3 protein: CASSLQGQLNTEAFF; CDR3 DNA: TGTGCCAGCAGCTTACAGGGACAGCTGAACACTGAAGCTTTCTTT
D gene: TRBD1; clone size: -; CDR3 length: 15; J gene: TRBJ1-2; V gene: TRBV7-2; CDR3 protein: CASRQTGTGGEGYTF; CDR3 DNA: TGTGCCAGCAGACAGACCGGGACAGGGGGAGAAGGCTACACCTTC
D gene: TRBD1; clone size: -; CDR3 length: 17; J gene: TRBJ2-7; V gene: TRBV5-4; CDR3 protein: CASSGETRDRAREEQYF; CDR3 DNA: TGTGCCAGCAGCGGAGAAACCCGGGACAGGGCCCGAGAAGAGCAGTACTTC
D gene: -; clone size: -; CDR3 length: 16; J gene: TRBJ1-6; V gene: TRBV5-8; CDR3 protein: CASSGFAAYYNSPLHF; CDR3 DNA: TGTGCCAGCAGCGGCTTCGCCGCCTACTATAATTCACCCCTCCACTTT
D gene: TRBD1; clone size: -; CDR3 length: 15; J gene: TRBJ2-7; V gene: TRBV10-3; CDR3 protein: CAISDIQGATYEQYF; CDR3 DNA: TGTGCCATCAGTGATATACAGGGGGCCACCTACGAGCAGTACTTC
D gene: TRBD1; clone size: -; CDR3 length: 12; J gene: TRBJ1-2; V gene: TRBV27; CDR3 protein: CASRRQGGGYTF; CDR3 DNA: TGTGCCAGCAGACGACAGGGTGGAGGCTACACCTTC
D gene: -; clone size: -; CDR3 length: 15; J gene: TRBJ2-2; V gene: TRBV7-9; CDR3 protein: CASSLVRTNTGELFF; CDR3 DNA: TGTGCCAGCAGCTTAGTGCGGACGAACACCGGGGAGCTGTTTTTT
D gene: -; clone size: -; CDR3 length: 14; J gene: TRBJ2-7; V gene: TRBV7-9; CDR3 protein: CASSLPDTWSEQYF; CDR3 DNA: TGTGCCAGCAGCTTACCGGACACCTGGAGCGAGCAGTACTTC
D gene: -; clone size: -; CDR3 length: 14; J gene: TRBJ1-1; V gene: TRBV6-6; CDR3 protein: CASSYSSVNTEAFF; CDR3 DNA: TGTGCCAGCAGTTACTCCTCAGTAAACACTGAAGCTTTCTTT
D gene: -; clone size: -; CDR3 length: 14; J gene: TRBJ1-4; V gene: TRBV28; CDR3 protein: CASRSGDTVEKLFF; CDR3 DNA: TGTGCCAGCAGGTCCGGGGACACGGTTGAAAAACTGTTTTTT
D gene: -; clone size: -; CDR3 length: 15; J gene: TRBJ2-2; V gene: TRBV28; CDR3 protein: CASRPGSANTGELFF; CDR3 DNA: TGTGCCAGCAGACCAGGATCTGCGAACACCGGGGAGCTGTTTTTT
D gene: -; clone size: -; CDR3 length: 15; J gene: TRBJ2-7; V gene: TRBV6-5; CDR3 protein: CASSRDVFSSYEQYF; CDR3 DNA: TGTGCCAGCAGTCGGGATGTATTTAGCTCCTACGAGCAGTACTTC
D gene: -; clone size: -; CDR3 length: 10; J gene: TRBJ2-5; V gene: TRBV2; CDR3 protein: CASTRQRQYF; CDR3 DNA: TGTGCCAGCACCAGACAGCGGCAGTACTTC
D gene: TRBD1; clone size: few; CDR3 length: 15; J gene: TRBJ1-2; V gene: TRBV9; CDR3 protein: CASSAPGQGNYGYTF; CDR3 DNA: TGTGCCAGCAGCGCACCGGGACAGGGAAACTATGGCTACACCTTC
D gene: -; clone size: -; CDR3 length: 12; J gene: TRBJ2-7; V gene: TRBV10-3; CDR3 protein: CAIGNTNYEQYF; CDR3 DNA: TGTGCCATCGGTAACACAAACTACGAGCAGTACTTC
D gene: -; clone size: -; CDR3 length: 15; J gene: TRBJ2-2; V gene: TRBV7-2; CDR3 protein: CASSPDRTNTGELFF; CDR3 DNA: TGTGCCAGCAGCCCAGACAGGACGAACACCGGGGAGCTGTTTTTT
D gene: TRBD1; clone size: -; CDR3 length: 16; J gene: TRBJ2-3; V gene: TRBV5-1; CDR3 protein: CASSFQVTGGADTQYF; CDR3 DNA: TGCGCCAGCAGCTTCCAAGTGACAGGGGGCGCAGATACGCAGTATTTT
D gene: -; clone size: -; CDR3 length: 13; J gene: TRBJ2-7; V gene: TRBV7-2; CDR3 protein: CASSSSAGYEQYF; CDR3 DNA: TGTGCCAGCAGCTCCTCTGCGGGGTACGAGCAGTACTTC
D gene: -; clone size: -; CDR3 length: 15; J gene: TRBJ1-1; V gene: TRBV30; CDR3 protein: CAWTREGPRNTEAFF; CDR3 DNA: TGTGCCTGGACTAGGGAAGGGCCTAGGAACACTGAAGCTTTCTTT
D gene: -; clone size: few; CDR3 length: 12; J gene: TRBJ1-6; V gene: TRBV5-1; CDR3 protein: CASSLQGSPLHF; CDR3 DNA: TGCGCCAGCAGCTTACAGGGATCACCCCTCCACTTT
D gene: -; clone size: -; CDR3 length: 15; J gene: TRBJ1-4; V gene: TRBV5-4; CDR3 protein: CASSPYGQKNEKLFF; CDR3 DNA: TGTGCCAGCAGCCCCTACGGACAGAAAAATGAAAAACTGTTTTTT
D gene: -; clone size: -; CDR3 length: 15; J gene: TRBJ2-6; V gene: TRBV28; CDR3 protein: CASSFDNRRANVLTF; CDR3 DNA: TGTGCCAGCAGTTTCGATAATCGAAGGGCCAACGTCCTGACTTTC
D gene: -; clone size: -; CDR3 length: 13; J gene: TRBJ1-2; V gene: TRBV29-1; CDR3 protein: CSVDGQPRYGYTF; CDR3 DNA: TGCAGCGTTGACGGGCAGCCTCGCTATGGCTACACCTTC
D gene: -; clone size: -; CDR3 length: 15; J gene: TRBJ2-3; V gene: TRBV14; CDR3 protein: CASSQLRQPGDTQYF; CDR3 DNA: TGTGCCAGCAGCCAACTTCGACAGCCGGGGGATACGCAGTATTTT
D gene: -; clone size: few; CDR3 length: 12; J gene: TRBJ2-7; V gene: TRBV2; CDR3 protein: CATRRDSYEQYF; CDR3 DNA: TGTGCCACTCGCCGGGACTCCTACGAGCAGTACTTC
D gene: -; clone size: -; CDR3 length: 14; J gene: TRBJ1-2; V gene: TRBV18; CDR3 protein: CASSPRDGVDGYTF; CDR3 DNA: TGTGCCAGCTCTCCCCGGGACGGAGTCGATGGCTACACCTTC
D gene: TRBD2; clone size: -; CDR3 length: 17; J gene: TRBJ2-1; V gene: TRBV5-1; CDR3 protein: CASSLVNAGVGRNEQFF; CDR3 DNA: TGCGCCAGCAGCTTGGTGAATGCGGGAGTGGGAAGGAATGAGCAGTTCTTC
D gene: -; clone size: -; CDR3 length: 12; J gene: TRBJ2-7; V gene: TRBV28; CDR3 protein: CASSQSSYEQYF; CDR3 DNA: TGTGCCAGCAGCCAGAGCTCCTACGAGCAGTACTTC
D gene: -; clone size: -; CDR3 length: 13; J gene: TRBJ1-5; V gene: TRBV7-9; CDR3 protein: CASSLEGVQPQHF; CDR3 DNA: TGTGCCAGCAGCTTAGAGGGTGTACAGCCCCAGCATTTT
D gene: TRBD2; clone size: -; CDR3 length: 14; J gene: TRBJ2-3; V gene: TRBV28; CDR3 protein: CASSRAGVMDTQYF; CDR3 DNA: TGTGCCAGCAGTAGAGCGGGAGTCATGGATACGCAGTATTTT
D gene: -; clone size: once; CDR3 length: 11; J gene: TRBJ2-7; V gene: TRBV30; CDR3 protein: CAGMTSGEQYF; CDR3 DNA: TGTGCCGGGATGACTAGTGGCGAGCAGTACTTC
D gene: -; clone size: -; CDR3 length: 14; J gene: TRBJ2-1; V gene: TRBV19; CDR3 protein: CASSPQHQGYEQFF; CDR3 DNA: TGTGCCAGTAGTCCTCAACATCAGGGATATGAGCAGTTCTTC
D gene: TRBD2; clone size: -; CDR3 length: 14; J gene: TRBJ2-5; V gene: TRBV7-9; CDR3 protein: CASSPRGGSGAQYF; CDR3 DNA: TGTGCCAGCAGCCCCCGGGGAGGGTCGGGGGCCCAGTACTTC
D gene: -; clone size: -; CDR3 length: 16; J gene: TRBJ2-2; V gene: TRBV4-3; CDR3 protein: CASSPGQLANTGELFF; CDR3 DNA: TGCGCCAGCAGCCCCGGACAGCTCGCGAACACCGGGGAGCTGTTTTTT
D gene: -; clone size: -; CDR3 length: 13; J gene: TRBJ1-1; V gene: TRBV6-5; CDR3 protein: CATSLSVGSEAFF; CDR3 DNA: TGTGCCACCAGCCTCTCGGTCGGCTCCGAAGCTTTCTTT
D gene: -; clone size: -; CDR3 length: 17; J gene: TRBJ1-1; V gene: TRBV28; CDR3 protein: CASSGSLTGTLNTEAFF; CDR3 DNA: TGTGCCAGCAGTGGGTCACTCACAGGGACTCTGAACACTGAAGCTTTCTTT
D gene: -; clone size: -; CDR3 length: 16; J gene: TRBJ1-2; V gene: TRBV15; CDR3 protein: CATSRDDGQINYGYTF; CDR3 DNA: TGTGCCACCAGCAGAGATGACGGTCAGATTAACTATGGCTACACCTTC
D gene: -; clone size: -; CDR3 length: 16; J gene: TRBJ2-2; V gene: TRBV6-7; CDR3 protein: CASSPLPGANTGELFF; CDR3 DNA: TGTGCCAGCAGTCCCTTGCCGGGTGCGAACACCGGGGAGCTGTTTTTT
D gene: -; clone size: -; CDR3 length: 13; J gene: TRBJ2-6; V gene: TRBV4-2; CDR3 protein: CASSPRQPPVLTF; CDR3 DNA: TGTGCCAGCAGCCCCAGACAGCCCCCCGTCCTGACTTTC